This T cell receptor (beta chain) was sequenced for a study of blood T cell repertoires in COVID-19. Whole-study context: The United States, Italy and Spain provided the acute and convalescent COVID-19 samples. T cells, B-cell-depleted T cells, or PBMCs supplied cDNA or gDNA.

Original methodology: Reference gene primer amplification yielded estimated nucleated cell counts. Assay used: immunoSEQ multiplex PCR; TCRdb lists only in-frame clones, some missing. V, J and clone size are those of that table, while D and trimming were read from the DNA. The sample has more than 20,000 clones; about nine tenths are singletons. The CDR3 contains 14 residues. Per the germline V gene, CDR1 is MNHEY and CDR2 is SVGAGI. V shed 7 bases and J shed 7 bases, with 14 bases lying between them. This TCR was recovered from a human donor in a cohort sampled during active COVID-19. Material for sequencing was peripheral blood. The chain carries TRBV6-5 and TRBJ1-6; possibly TRBD1 for D (5 bases). CDR3 nucleotide sequence: TGTGCCAGCATTCTCGGACGGGGGAATTCACCCCTCCACTTT. This gives the protein CASILGRGNSPLHF.